This passage covers 32 T cell receptor beta chains from one sample sequenced in a study of blood T cell repertoires in COVID-19. The table came from immunoSEQ multiplex PCR; TCRdb's copy has only in-frame clones and leaves some out. The sample records approximately 270,000 clones, around 89% being singletons. Sequencing was done on a sample of peripheral blood. The origin of the receptors is a man aged 25-45 years with acute or convalescent COVID-19.

The chain carries TRBV13 and TRBJ2-1; TRBD2 agrees at 10 bases. Unmatched junction bases numbered 7, after V lost 8 bases and J lost 6 bases. The CDR3 contains 14 residues. Germline CDR1 reads PRHDT; CDR2 reads FYEKMQ (reference sequence). The CDR3 loop is CASRQLAGPNEQFF. In DNA form, the CDR3 reads TGTGCCAGCCGACAACTAGCGGGGCCCAATGAGCAGTTCTTC. The variable domain in full, completed from reference TRBV13 and TRBJ2-1, reads AAGVIQSPRHLIKEKRETATLKCYPIPRHDTVYWYQQGPGQDPQFLISFYEKMQSDKGSIPDRFSAQQFSDYHSELNMSSLELGDSALYFCASRQLAGPNEQFFGPGTRLTVL.

The chain is built from TRBV6-5 and TRBJ1-1; 8 bases align to TRBD1. This CDR3 has 15 residues. With 2 bases clipped from V and 11 bases from J, the junction kept 13 bases outside the gene matches. CDR1 and CDR2 from the germline V gene are MNHEY and SVGAGI. As DNA, the CDR3 is TGTGCCAGCAGTTACGTAAGACAGGGGCACCCGTGGGCTTTCTTT. It is translated as CASSYVRQGHPWAFF.

This clone was recorded once. The chain links TRBV28 to TRBJ1-5; unclear D gene. Trimming removed 7 bases at V and 11 bases at J, with 18 bases between. Germline CDR1 MDHEN, CDR2 SYDVKM. This CDR3 is built from 13 residues. The CDR3 DNA reads as TGTGCCAGCACCCCCGACCGAAAGAGGTCCCAGCATTTT. Amino acids: CASTPDRKRSQHF. Full variable domain (remainder filled in from reference TRBV28 and TRBJ1-5): DVKVTQSSRYLVKRTGEKVFLECVQDMDHENMFWYRQDPGLGLRLIYFSYDVKMKEKGDIPEGYSVSREKKERFSLILESASTNQTSMYLCASTPDRKRSQHFGDGTRLSIL.

V usage is TRBV6-5 and J usage is TRBJ2-1; TRBD1 aligns across 8 bases. The CDR3 runs to 14 residues. CDR1 and CDR2 from the germline V gene are MNHEY and SVGAGI. After removal of 7 bases from V and 2 bases from J, the junction contained 4 bases not matched to a gene. CDR3 residues: CASTSGGTYNEQFF. The DNA for the CDR3 is TGTGCCAGCACTTCAGGGGGCACCTACAATGAGCAGTTCTTC.

The chain carries TRBV15 and TRBJ1-3; TRBD1 matches 8 bases. This CDR3 is 17 amino acids long. Germline-derived CDR1 and CDR2 are LNHNV and YYDKDF (reference sequence). Losses at the gene ends were 0 bases for V and 8 bases for J; bases not matched to a gene: 12. Here the CDR3 DNA reads TGTGCCACCAGCAGAGAACCCACCGACAGGGGAGAGGACACCATATATTTT. It specifies CATSREPTDRGEDTIYF.

This clone was seen more than once but under ten times. V gene TRBV19 combines with J gene TRBJ1-5; TRBD1 agrees at 8 bases. Trimming cost V 6 bases and J 5 bases; bases outside gene matches: 12. Germline assignment: CDR1 LNHDA and CDR2 SQIVND (reference sequence). This CDR3 is 16 amino acids long. CDR3 region: CASRGQVAGADQPQHF. The CDR3 DNA reads TGTGCCAGTAGGGGACAGGTAGCGGGCGCGGATCAGCCCCAGCATTTT.

In its sample, this clone was seen once. V is TRBV11-2 and J is TRBJ2-7, with 7 bases matching TRBD1. This CDR3 spans 15 amino acids. V was clipped by 4 bases and J by 3 bases; unmatched bases: 9. In germline, CDR1 is SGHAT, CDR2 FQNNGV. CDR3 bases: TGTGCCAGCAGCTCCACCGGGACAGCCATCTACGAGCAGTACTTC. Amino acids: CASSSTGTAIYEQYF. The full variable domain, its missing parts supplied by reference TRBV11-2 and TRBJ2-7, is EAGVAQSPRYKIIEKRQSVAFWCNPISGHATLYWYQQILGQGPKLLIQFQNNGVVDDSQLPKDRFSAERLKGVDSTLKIQPAKLEDSAVYLCASSSTGTAIYEQYFGPGTRLTVT.

The V call is TRBV6-5, the J call TRBJ1-1; D uncertain. This CDR3 is 16 amino acids long. The germline gives CDR1 MNHEY, CDR2 SVGAGI. Trimming stripped 2 bases from V and 0 bases from J, with 13 bases between. This CDR3 is CASSYALGRMNTEAFF. CDR3 bases: TGTGCCAGCAGTTACGCTCTCGGGAGAATGAACACTGAAGCTTTCTTT.

This clone has only one observation. V gene TRBV7-2 combines with J gene TRBJ2-5; D is ambiguous. Germline V lookup: CDR1 SGHTA, CDR2 FQGNSA. V was clipped by 5 bases and J by 5 bases, with 12 bases between them. This CDR3 is 13 amino acids long. The CDR3: CASSKTSRETQYF. For the CDR3, the DNA is TGTGCCAGCAGCAAAACATCGCGGGAGACCCAGTACTTC.

This rearrangement joins TRBV6-6 to TRBJ1-2; the D is unclear. CDR3 length: 14 residues. V lost 7 bases and J lost 4, with 16 bases in between. The V gene's germline CDR1 is MNHNY and CDR2 SVGAGI (reference sequence). CDR3 sequence reads: CASTVSTAGYGYTF. CDR3 nucleotides: TGTGCCAGCACAGTCTCCACCGCTGGCTATGGCTACACCTTC.

In DNA, the CDR3 is TGCAGTGCTAGGGGAGTCACTGAAGCTTTCTTT. Its protein is CSARGVTEAFF. The V and J genes are TRBV20-1 and TRBJ1-1, with D unclear. Looked up from germline, CDR1 is DFQATT and CDR2 is SNEGSKA (reference sequence). The CDR3 has 11 residues. V was trimmed by 3 bases and J by 4 bases, leaving 6 bases between them.

The rearrangement uses TRBV4-2 and TRBJ1-6, with TRBD1 identical over 11 bases. V dropped 3 bases and J dropped 9; count of bases not matched to a gene: 7. Germline CDR1 is LGHNA and CDR2 is YNFKEQ. The CDR3 runs 16 residues. The CDR3 loop reads CASSQAPGQGVSPLHF. The CDR3 DNA is TGTGCCAGCAGCCAGGCCCCGGGACAGGGGGTTTCACCCCTCCACTTT.

The chain employs TRBV5-6 and TRBJ1-2, with D unclear. Germline CDR1 SGHDT, CDR2 YYEEEE. V lost 6 bases, J lost 4 bases, and 22 bases lay in between. CDR3 length: 16 amino acids. The DNA of the CDR3 is TGTGCCAGCACCGTTGCGGGATCCCAGTCACCCTATGGCTACACCTTC. Translated: CASTVAGSQSPYGYTF.

The chain has TRBV5-4 and TRBJ1-1; D remains unclear. Trimming removed 2 bases at V and 0 bases at J, with 8 bases between. CDR1 and CDR2 (germline): SGHNT, YYREEE (reference sequence). CDR3 length: 14 amino acids. Here the CDR3 reads CASSFRTVNTEAFF. The CDR3 nucleotides read TGTGCCAGCAGCTTTCGAACGGTGAACACTGAAGCTTTCTTT.

The chain uses TRBV7-2 and TRBJ2-6, with D perhaps matching TRBD1 (6 bases). Trimming took 1 base from V and 0 from J, leaving 13 bases between them. The CDR3 covers 18 residues. The germline gives CDR1 SGHTA, CDR2 FQGNSA. The CDR3 coding sequence is TGTGCCAGCAGCTTAGACGGACAGCTCAGCTCTGGGGCCAACGTCCTGACTTTC. Residues: CASSLDGQLSSGANVLTF. The whole variable domain, filled in from reference TRBV7-2 and TRBJ2-6, reads GAGVSQSPSNKVTEKGKDVELRCDPISGHTALYWYRQSLGQGLEFLIYFQGNSAPDKSGLPSDRFSAERTGGSVSTLTIQRTQQEDSAVYLCASSLDGQLSSGANVLTFGAGSRLTVL.

Only a few counts were recorded for this clone. The chain joins TRBV28 to TRBJ2-1; D ambiguous. V shed 7 bases and J shed 3 bases, with 16 bases lying between them. Germline V CDR1 and CDR2: MDHEN, SYDVKM. The CDR3 loop spans 15 amino acids. CDR3 in amino acids: CASIPLATYYNEQFF. The CDR3 region has the DNA TGTGCCAGCATCCCGTTAGCTACCTACTACAATGAGCAGTTCTTC.

The rearrangement uses TRBV2 and TRBJ1-6, with no clear D. The V end lost 6 bases, the J end lost 8 bases, and 11 bases lay between the germline ends. The germline V gene encodes CDR1 SNHLY and CDR2 FYNNEI. The CDR3 totals 13 residues. Written as DNA, the CDR3 is TGTGCCAGCAGCACAATGGCAGATTCACCCCTCCACTTT. It codes for CASSTMADSPLHF. Full variable domain (outside the CDR3, taken from reference TRBV2 and TRBJ1-6): EPEVTQTPSHQVTQMGQEVILRCVPISNHLYFYWYRQILGQKVEFLVSFYNNEISEKSEIFDDQFSVERPDGSNFTLKIRSTKLEDSAMYFCASSTMADSPLHFGNGTRLTVT.

This clone was counted once. V usage is TRBV29-1 and J usage is TRBJ2-7; the match to TRBD1 covers 9 bases. J was trimmed by 6 bases and V by 2 bases; bases with no gene match: 11. Germline V gives CDR1 SQVTM, CDR2 ANQGSEA. CDR3 length: 15 residues. The CDR3: CSVEKTDRGVPEQYF. The CDR3 bases are TGCAGCGTTGAAAAGACCGACAGGGGGGTCCCCGAGCAGTACTTC.

The chain is built from TRBV5-8 and TRBJ1-1, with a possible D match to TRBD1 (6 bases). The germline V gene has CDR1 SGHTS and CDR2 YDEGEE. Between the trimmed V and J ends, which lost 0 bases and 5 bases, there was a span of 17 bases. CDR3 length: 16 residues. CDR3 in DNA: TGTGCCAGCAGCTTGGAAATGGGGACATTGTTGACTGAAGCTTTCTTT. This translates into CASSLEMGTLLTEAFF.

Ten or more counts support this clone. The chain carries TRBV15 and TRBJ1-5, with a weak D call TRBD1 (5 bases). Trimming stripped 0 bases from V and 6 bases from J, with 15 bases between. The CDR3 has 16 residues. Per the germline V gene, CDR1 is LNHNV and CDR2 is YYDKDF (reference sequence). The CDR3 reads CATSREGRARGQPQHF. DNA for the CDR3: TGTGCCACCAGCAGAGAGGGCAGGGCTCGCGGTCAGCCCCAGCATTTT.

V gene TRBV28 combines with J gene TRBJ2-1; TRBD2 is a possible D gene (7 bases). This CDR3 region has 15 residues. Germline V lookup: CDR1 MDHEN, CDR2 SYDVKM. V dropped 5 bases and J dropped 7 bases, with 18 bases sitting between them. For the CDR3, the DNA is TGTGCCAGCAGTCCCCGGGGGCTAGCGGTTAATGAGCAGTTCTTC. This translates into CASSPRGLAVNEQFF.

The V call is TRBV5-4, the J call TRBJ2-6; the D is unclear. The CDR3 spans 15 residues. V shed 4 bases and J shed 2 bases, with 10 bases lying between them. CDR1 is SGHNT, CDR2 YYREEE, per germline (reference sequence). The DNA for the CDR3 is TGTGCCAGCAGCCTCATGGCCCCTGGGGCCAACGTCCTGACTTTC. It encodes CASSLMAPGANVLTF.

This clone occurred once. The chain is built from TRBV3-1 (or the pseudogene TRBV3-2) and TRBJ2-7; TRBD2 matches at 7 bases. V was pared by 5 bases and J by 4 bases, with 8 bases of the junction left unmatched. The length of the CDR3 is 14 residues. In germline, CDR1 is LGHDT, CDR2 YNNKEL (reference sequence). This chain's CDR3 is CASSDSRGFYEQYF. The CDR3 DNA sequence: TGTGCCAGCAGCGATTCGCGGGGGTTTTACGAGCAGTACTTC.

This sequence joins TRBV5-1 and TRBJ2-1; D unclear. CDR1 is SGHRS and CDR2 is YFSETQ in the germline V gene. This CDR3 has 14 residues. Trimming cost V 0 bases and J 3 bases, with 7 bases left between them. The CDR3 DNA reads TGCGCCAGCAGCTTGGCCCAGGTCTACAATGAGCAGTTCTTC. Protein: CASSLAQVYNEQFF.

This chain connects TRBV19 to TRBJ1-1; 7 bases are shared with TRBD1. V was clipped by 5 bases and J by 2 bases; unmatched bases: 5. CDR1 is LNHDA, CDR2 SQIVND, per germline (reference sequence). The CDR3 has 14 amino acids. Here the CDR3 reads CASSWGTVNTEAFF. The DNA for the CDR3 is TGTGCCAGTAGTTGGGGGACAGTAAACACTGAAGCTTTCTTT.

This chain joins TRBV28 and TRBJ2-1; TRBD1 is a possible D gene (6 bases). The CDR3 covers 12 residues. Germline V CDR1 and CDR2: MDHEN, SYDVKM. The V and J ends lost 7 bases and 8 bases respectively, with 12 bases between them. CDR3 in DNA: TGTGCCAGCACCGTACAGGGAGATGAGCAGTTCTTC. Protein product: CASTVQGDEQFF.

The chain employs TRBV10-2 and TRBJ2-5; TRBD2 aligns across 7 bases. The germline gives CDR1 WSHSY, CDR2 SAAADI. The V gene end was trimmed by 6 bases and the J gene end by 4 bases; junction bases not matched to a gene: 8. There are 14 residues in the CDR3. DNA for the CDR3: TGCGCCAGCAGGGAACTAGCGCGCCCAGAGACCCAGTACTTC. Translation gives CASRELARPETQYF.

V gene TRBV6-5 combines with J gene TRBJ1-1, with a weak D call TRBD1 (6 bases). V was pared by 6 bases and J by 4 bases, with 12 bases between. This CDR3 is built from 13 residues. Looked up from germline, CDR1 is MNHEY and CDR2 is SVGAGI. The CDR3, as DNA: TGTGCCAGCAGCCTGTTCAGGGGCACTGAAGCTTTCTTT. Amino acid sequence: CASSLFRGTEAFF.

The chain joins TRBV7-9 to TRBJ2-7; 11 bases line up with TRBD2. Germline CDR1 reads SEHNR; CDR2 reads FQNEAQ (reference sequence). The CDR3 sequence is 15 residues long. V lost 7 bases, J lost 3 bases, and 8 bases stayed unmatched. CDR3 region: CASTSSGTSGYEQYF. The CDR3 region has the DNA TGTGCCAGCACCTCCAGCGGGACTAGCGGCTACGAGCAGTACTTC.

The chain has TRBV19 and TRBJ2-6, with D possibly matching TRBD1 (6 bases). The CDR3 is 16 residues long. V was pared by 3 bases and J by 1 base, with 10 bases between. Per germline, CDR1 LNHDA and CDR2 SQIVND (reference sequence). The CDR3, as DNA: TGTGCCAGTAGTATCCACACAGGGTCTGGGGCCAACGTCCTGACTTTC. Its protein product is CASSIHTGSGANVLTF. The full variable domain, with the rest looked up from reference TRBV19 and TRBJ2-6, is DGGITQSPKYLFRKEGQNVTLSCEQNLNHDAMYWYRQDPGQGLRLIYYSQIVNDFQKGDIAEGYSVSREKKESFPLTVTSAQKNPTAFYLCASSIHTGSGANVLTFGAGSRLTVL.

V is TRBV9 and J is TRBJ2-2, with 7 bases aligning to TRBD1. Germline-derived CDR1 and CDR2 are SGDLS and YYNGEE. V gave up 0 bases and J gave up 1 base; unmatched junction bases: 3. The CDR3 extends over 16 amino acids. CDR3: CASSVGPGGNTGELFF. Written as DNA, the CDR3 is TGTGCCAGCAGCGTAGGGCCAGGGGGGAACACCGGGGAGCTGTTTTTT.

This clone is a singleton in its sample. The chain has TRBV5-1 and TRBJ1-2; D ambiguous. The CDR3 has 15 residues. V was clipped by 2 bases and J by 8 bases, with 19 bases between them. The germline V gene has CDR1 SGHRS and CDR2 YFSETQ. As DNA, the CDR3 is TGCGCCAGCAGCTTCGCGGAGGCCGCTATGGGGGGCTACACCTTC. This gives the protein CASSFAEAAMGGYTF.